This note documents a single TCR beta chain sequence. What it binds is unknown. Sequencing of dividing CFSE-low cells from the MLR defined alloreactive TCRbeta sequences. The data stem from a study of T cell clones after liver transplantation. As for the study in general: Post-transplant blood was tracked for graft-donor-reactive T cell clones identified in a pre-transplant mixed lymphocyte reaction. Three of eight recipients were HCV-positive; others had non-autoimmune, non-viral indications.

The study's findings and limits: Donor-reactive sequences fell more than third party-reactive ones, suggesting partial deletion.

Some clones are missing from TCRdb's copy, which holds only in-frame ones; the method was immunoSEQ multiplex PCR. Of some 2,100 clones in the sample, around 20% were seen once. The trim removed 4 bases at V and 5 bases at J, leaving 5 bases unmatched. The CDR3 extends over 13 amino acids. Germline values: CDR1 SGDLS, CDR2 YYNGEE. This chain joins TRBV9 and TRBJ1-1; TRBD1 agrees at 7 bases. The TCR comes from a human patient who received a liver transplant. Some T cells may be transferred from the graft donor. Sequencing used CD8+ T cells from cultured PBMCs. The CDR3 nucleotides read TGTGCCAGCAGCCCCAGGGGGTATACTGAAGCTTTCTTT. This sequence encodes CASSPRGYTEAFF. Full variable domain (rest looked up from reference TRBV9 and TRBJ1-1): DSGVTQTPKHLITATGQRVTLRCSPRSGDLSVYWYQQSLDQGLQFLIQYYNGEERAKGNILERFSAQQFPDLHSELNLSSLELGDSALYFCASSPRGYTEAFFGQGTRLTVV.